This T cell receptor beta chain was captured in a study of OX40 agonist ivuxolimab in advanced cancers. Study in general: Ivuxolimab, an agonist antibody against OX40 (CD134), was given to patients. Study-wide results and limits: Among some nonresponders, normalized T-cell clonal expansion was also low.

CDR3 size: 15 residues. Trimming removed 3 bases from V and 3 bases from J, with 17 bases in between. The germline CDR1 and CDR2 sequences are SQVTM and ANQGSEA. Concerning this clone: Antigen specificity is unknown.

This table comes from immunoSEQ multiplex PCR, and its TCRdb copy is limited to in-frame clones, with some not included. The sample carries around 95,000 clones, around 92% recorded once. The receptor's source is an adult with an advanced solid tumor such as melanoma, head and neck, liver or kidney cancer. The sample consisted of CD4+ or CD8+ T cells sorted from blood, taken in a trial of the OX40 agonist ivuxolimab. The chain recombines TRBV29-1 with TRBJ1-1; TRBD1 is a possible D gene (6 bases). This chain's CDR3 is CSVEGGADVYTEAFF. For the CDR3, the DNA is TGCAGCGTTGAGGGGGGGGCAGATGTATACACTGAAGCTTTCTTT.